This T cell receptor (beta chain) is from a study of T cell responses to AZD1222 COVID-19 vaccine. TCRdb keeps only in-frame clones here, not all; method: immunoSEQ multiplex PCR. The sample has 45,000 to 60,000 clones, 89% seen once. The CDR3 has 13 amino acids. V lost 6 bases and J lost 5, with 10 bases in between. CDR1 and CDR2 (germline): SGHTA, FQGNSA. This sequence was found in an adult in good health. This specimen consisted of peripheral blood, obtained on day 0 of AZD1222 vaccination. The chain joins TRBV7-2 to TRBJ2-2; D not certain. The CDR3 coding sequence is TGTGCCAGCAGGTTATCGCTAACCGGGGAGCTGTTTTTT. It codes for CASRLSLTGELFF.